This entry is about one T cell receptor beta chain. This table comes from immunoSEQ multiplex PCR, and its TCRdb copy is limited to in-frame clones, with some not included. This table has around 17,000 clones, over 75% appearing once. This record belongs to a study of tumor-infiltrating lymphocytes in localized non-small cell lung cancer. The germline V gene encodes CDR1 MNHNY and CDR2 SVGAGI (reference sequence). The V gene lost 6 bases and the J gene lost 2 bases, with 14 bases spanning the gap. The CDR3 has 14 residues. Sequencing was done on a sample of lung tumor tissue. This sequence originates from a human donor with non-small cell lung cancer. The chain links TRBV6-6 to TRBJ2-7, with D hard to call. CDR3 sequence: CASRGETKTYEQYF. The CDR3 DNA sequence: TGTGCCAGCAGAGGTGAAACTAAGACCTACGAGCAGTACTTC.